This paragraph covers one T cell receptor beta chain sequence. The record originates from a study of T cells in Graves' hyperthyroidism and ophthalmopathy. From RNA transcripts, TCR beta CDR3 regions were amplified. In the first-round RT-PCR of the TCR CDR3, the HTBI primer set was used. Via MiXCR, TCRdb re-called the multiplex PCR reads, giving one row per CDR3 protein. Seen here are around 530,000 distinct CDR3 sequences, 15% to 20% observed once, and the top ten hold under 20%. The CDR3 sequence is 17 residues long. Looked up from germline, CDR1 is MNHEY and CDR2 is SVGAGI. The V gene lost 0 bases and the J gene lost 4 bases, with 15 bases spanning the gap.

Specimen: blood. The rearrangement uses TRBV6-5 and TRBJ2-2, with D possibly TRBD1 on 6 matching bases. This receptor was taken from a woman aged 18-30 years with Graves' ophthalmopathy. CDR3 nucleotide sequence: TGTGCCAGCAGTTACTCAGGACAGCGGCCCGCCACCGGGGAGCTGTTTTTT. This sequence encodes CASSYSGQRPATGELFF.